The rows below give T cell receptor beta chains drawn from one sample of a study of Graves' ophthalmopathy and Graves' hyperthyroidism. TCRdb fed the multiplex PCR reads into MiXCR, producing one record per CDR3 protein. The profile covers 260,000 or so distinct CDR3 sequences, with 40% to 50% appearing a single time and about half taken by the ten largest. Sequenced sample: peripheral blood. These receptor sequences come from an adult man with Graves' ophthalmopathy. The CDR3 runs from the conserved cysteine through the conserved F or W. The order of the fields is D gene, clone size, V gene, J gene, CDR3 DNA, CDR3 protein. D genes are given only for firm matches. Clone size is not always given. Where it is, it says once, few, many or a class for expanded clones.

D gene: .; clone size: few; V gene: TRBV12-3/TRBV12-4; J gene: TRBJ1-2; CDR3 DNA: TGTGCCAGCAGTTTCACAGGCCCTAACTATGGCTACACCTTC; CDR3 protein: CASSFTGPNYGYTF
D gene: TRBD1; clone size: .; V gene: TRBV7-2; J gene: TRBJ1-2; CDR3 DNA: TGTGCCAGCAGTTTAGGGACAGGGGCGTATCGGTATGGCTACACCTTC; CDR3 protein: CASSLGTGAYRYGYTF
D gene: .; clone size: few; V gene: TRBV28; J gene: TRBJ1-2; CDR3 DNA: TGTGCCAGCAGTTCTTCAGGGGCCTATGGCTACACCTTC; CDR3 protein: CASSSSGAYGYTF
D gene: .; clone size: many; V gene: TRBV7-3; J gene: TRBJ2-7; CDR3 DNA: TGTGCCAGCAGCAAAAGTCCCGGAGCCTACGAGCAGTACTTC; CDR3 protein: CASSKSPGAYEQYF
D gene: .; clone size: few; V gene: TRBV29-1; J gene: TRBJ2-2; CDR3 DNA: TGCAGCGTTGAAGCGGGGTACACCGGGGAGCTGTTTTTT; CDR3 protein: CSVEAGYTGELFF
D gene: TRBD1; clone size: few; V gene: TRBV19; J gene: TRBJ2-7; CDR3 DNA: TGTGCCAGTAGTAGCGGGACAGGTAACTCCTACGAGCAGTACTTC; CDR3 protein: CASSSGTGNSYEQYF
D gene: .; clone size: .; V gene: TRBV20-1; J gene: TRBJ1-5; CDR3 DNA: TGCAGTGCTAGAGCACTTGGTAGTCAGCCCCAGCATTTT; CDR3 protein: CSARALGSQPQHF
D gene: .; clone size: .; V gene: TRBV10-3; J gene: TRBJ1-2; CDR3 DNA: TGTGCCAGCAGTCCCGCCTCAGGGAACTATGGCTACACCTTC; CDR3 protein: CASSPASGNYGYTF
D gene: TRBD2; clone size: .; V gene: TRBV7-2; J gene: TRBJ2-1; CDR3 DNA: TGTGCCAGCAGCTTAGCTAGCGGGGGATCTTGGGAGCAGTTCTTC; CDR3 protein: CASSLASGGSWEQFF
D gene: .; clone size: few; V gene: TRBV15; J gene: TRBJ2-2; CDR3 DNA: TGTGCCACCAAGGACTCCGGACAGAACACCGGGGAGCTGTTTTTT; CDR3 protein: CATKDSGQNTGELFF
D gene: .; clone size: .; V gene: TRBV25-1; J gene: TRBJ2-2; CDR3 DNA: TGTGCCAGCAGTGAATATAGCAGGGCGGGCGGGGAGCTGTTTTTT; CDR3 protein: CASSEYSRAGGELFF
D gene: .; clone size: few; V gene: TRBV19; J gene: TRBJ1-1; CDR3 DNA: TGTGCCAGTAGTCTTATCGACTTGAACACTGAAGCTTTCTTT; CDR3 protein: CASSLIDLNTEAFF
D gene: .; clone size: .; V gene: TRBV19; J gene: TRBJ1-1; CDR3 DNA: TGTGCCAGTGCAGACAGCTCCTCGAACACTGAAGCTTTCTTT; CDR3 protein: CASADSSSNTEAFF
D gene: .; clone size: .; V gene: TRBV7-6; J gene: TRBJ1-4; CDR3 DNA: TGTGCCAGCAGCTTAGCGGGGGTTTCAACTAATGAAAAACTGTTTTTT; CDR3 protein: CASSLAGVSTNEKLFF
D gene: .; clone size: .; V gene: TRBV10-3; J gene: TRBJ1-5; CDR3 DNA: TGTGCCATCAAAGCCAGACTAGGCAATCAGCCCCAGCATTTT; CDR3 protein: CAIKARLGNQPQHF
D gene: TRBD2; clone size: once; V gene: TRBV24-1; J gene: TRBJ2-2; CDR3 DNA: TGTGCCACCAGTGACGGGAGGGGCAAGGACACCGGGGAGCTGTTTTTT; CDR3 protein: CATSDGRGKDTGELFF
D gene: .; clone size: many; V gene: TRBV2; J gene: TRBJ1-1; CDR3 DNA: TGTGCCAGCAGTGAACGCGAATCTCCCAACACTGAAGCTTTCTTT; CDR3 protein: CASSERESPNTEAFF